Sequencing of this T cell receptor (beta chain) was carried out in a study of regulatory T cells in long-lasting Graves disease. Overall study findings and caveats: Results may be inaccurate due to the small sample size.

Ten or more counts support this clonotype. What it binds is unknown. The junction does not match germline at one end; this may be a read error. Per germline, CDR1 MNHEY and CDR2 SVGEGT. The CDR3 totals 18 residues. With iRepertoire HTBI primers and Arm-PCR of CDR3 regions, TCR beta libraries were built. TCRdb used MiXCR to reprocess the multiplex PCR reads, holding one entry per CDR3 protein. In the table there are 400,000 to 500,000 distinct CDR3 sequences, roughly 15% of which are singletons. Time point: newly diagnosed GD, antithyroid drugs for less than 3 months. The TCR library was prepared using RNA isolated from PBMCs. This same sample was also part of a study on T cells in Graves' hyperthyroidism and ophthalmopathy.

The sequences come from peripheral blood mononuclear cells (PBMCs), collected at new diagnosis, from a patient treated with antithyroid drugs. The V gene is TRBV6-2 or TRBV6-3, the J gene TRBJ2-1; TRBD2 aligns across 9 bases. The clonotype comes from a woman aged 25 to 45 with Graves disease. For the CDR3, the DNA is TGTGCCAGCAGCCACCGGGGTAGCGGGAGTGTCTTGGGCAATGGGCAGTTCTTC. Its protein product is CASSHRGSGSVLGNGQFF.